This T cell receptor (beta chain) was sequenced for a study of T cell repertoires in cytomegalovirus infection. TCRdb called the reads again in MiXCR, with one record for every CDR3 protein. The table records approximately 500,000 distinct CDR3 sequences, approximately 15% of them present only once. Unmatched junction bases numbered 12, after V lost 5 bases and J lost 9 bases. Germline V lookup: CDR1 MNHNS, CDR2 SASEGT. CDR3 length: 16 residues. This clonotype was counted between two and nine times. This TCR was recovered from a human donor in good health (CMV status not recorded). Some clones in this sample may be carry-over from other donors' samples. Sample: CD8+ T cells from PBMCs. The chain employs TRBV6-1 and TRBJ2-1, with 11 bases that match TRBD2. The CDR3 loop is CASSHALAGGGGEQFF. The CDR3, as DNA: TGTGCCAGCAGTCACGCCCTAGCGGGGGGCGGGGGTGAGCAGTTCTTC.